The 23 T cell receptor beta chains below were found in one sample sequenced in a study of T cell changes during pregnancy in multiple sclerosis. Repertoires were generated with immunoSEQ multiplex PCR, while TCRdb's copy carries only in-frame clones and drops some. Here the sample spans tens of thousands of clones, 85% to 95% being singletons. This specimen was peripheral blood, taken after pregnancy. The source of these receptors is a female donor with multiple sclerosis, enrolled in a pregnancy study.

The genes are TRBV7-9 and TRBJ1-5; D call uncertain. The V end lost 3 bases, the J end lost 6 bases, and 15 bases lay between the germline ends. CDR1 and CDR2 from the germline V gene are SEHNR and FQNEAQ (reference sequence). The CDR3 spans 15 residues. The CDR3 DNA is TGTGCCAGCAGCTTGGTGGGAGGGCCGGGTCAGCCCCAGCATTTT. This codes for CASSLVGGPGQPQHF.

Here the CDR3 reads CASSRHGAGGTLETQYF. DNA of the CDR3: TGTGCCAGCAGCCGGCACGGGGCAGGGGGGACGTTGGAGACCCAGTACTTC. The chain has TRBV5-5 and TRBJ2-5; D may be TRBD1 (7 bases). Trimming cost V 4 bases and J 5 bases, with 24 bases left between them. The CDR3 sequence is 17 residues long. CDR1 is SGHKS and CDR2 is YYEKEE in the germline V gene (reference sequence).

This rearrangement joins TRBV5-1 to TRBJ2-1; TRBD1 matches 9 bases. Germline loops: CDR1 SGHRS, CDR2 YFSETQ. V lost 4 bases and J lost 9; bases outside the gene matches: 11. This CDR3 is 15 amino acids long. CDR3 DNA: TGCGCCAGCAGCGGTTTGGGACAGGGATTTCGTGAGCAGTTCTTC. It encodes CASSGLGQGFREQFF.

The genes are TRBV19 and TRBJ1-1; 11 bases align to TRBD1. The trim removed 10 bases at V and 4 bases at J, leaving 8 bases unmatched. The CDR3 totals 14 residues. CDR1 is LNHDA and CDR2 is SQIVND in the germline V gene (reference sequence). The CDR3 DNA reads TGTGCCACGGCTAGGGACAGGGGGACCACTGAAGCTTTCTTT. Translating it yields CATARDRGTTEAFF. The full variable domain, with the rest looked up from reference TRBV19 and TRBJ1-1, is DGGITQSPKYLFRKEGQNVTLSCEQNLNHDAMYWYRQDPGQGLRLIYYSQIVNDFQKGDIAEGYSVSREKKESFPLTVTSAQKNPTAFYLCATARDRGTTEAFFGQGTRLTVV.

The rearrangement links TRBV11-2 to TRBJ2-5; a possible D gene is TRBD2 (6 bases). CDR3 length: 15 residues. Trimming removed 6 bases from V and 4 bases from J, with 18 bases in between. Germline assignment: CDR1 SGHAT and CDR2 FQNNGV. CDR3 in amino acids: CASRNMEGIRETQYF. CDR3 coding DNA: TGTGCCAGCAGAAACATGGAGGGGATTCGAGAGACCCAGTACTTC.

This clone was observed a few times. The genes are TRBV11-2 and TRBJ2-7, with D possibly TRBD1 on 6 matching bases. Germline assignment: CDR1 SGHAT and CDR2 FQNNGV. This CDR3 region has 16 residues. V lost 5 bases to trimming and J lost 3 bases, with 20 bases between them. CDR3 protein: CASSPLARTVVYEQYF. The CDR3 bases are TGTGCCAGCAGCCCCCTAGCCCGGACAGTCGTCTACGAGCAGTACTTC.

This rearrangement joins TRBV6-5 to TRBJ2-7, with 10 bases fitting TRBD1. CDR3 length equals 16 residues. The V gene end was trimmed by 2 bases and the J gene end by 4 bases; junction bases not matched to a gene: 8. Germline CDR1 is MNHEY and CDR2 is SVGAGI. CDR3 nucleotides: TGTGCCAGCAGTTACGCACCTCCGGGACAGGGGTACGAGCAGTACTTC. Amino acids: CASSYAPPGQGYEQYF.

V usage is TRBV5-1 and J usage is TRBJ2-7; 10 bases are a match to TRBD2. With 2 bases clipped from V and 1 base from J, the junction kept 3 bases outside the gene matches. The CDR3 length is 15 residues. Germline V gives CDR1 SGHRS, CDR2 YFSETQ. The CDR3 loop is CASSFVAGGSYEQYF. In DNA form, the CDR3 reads TGCGCCAGCAGCTTCGTAGCGGGAGGATCCTACGAGCAGTACTTC.

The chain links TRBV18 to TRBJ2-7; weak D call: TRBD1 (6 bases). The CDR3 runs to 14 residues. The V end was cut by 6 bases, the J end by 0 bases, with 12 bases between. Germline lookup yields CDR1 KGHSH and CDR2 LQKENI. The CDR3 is CASSRTADSYEQYF. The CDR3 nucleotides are TGTGCCAGCTCCAGGACAGCCGACTCCTACGAGCAGTACTTC. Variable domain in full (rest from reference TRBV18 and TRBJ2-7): NAGVMQNPRHLVRRRGQEARLRCSPMKGHSHVYWYRQLPEEGLKFMVYLQKENIIDESGMPKERFSAEFPKEGPSILRIQQVVRGDSAAYFCASSRTADSYEQYFGPGTRLTVT.

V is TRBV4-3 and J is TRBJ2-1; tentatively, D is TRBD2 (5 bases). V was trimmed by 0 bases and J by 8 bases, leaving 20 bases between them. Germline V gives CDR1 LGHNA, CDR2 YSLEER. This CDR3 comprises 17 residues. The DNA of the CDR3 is TGCGCCAGCAGCCAAGATAGGGCTTTTACGGGGAAGGATGAGCAGTTCTTC. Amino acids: CASSQDRAFTGKDEQFF.

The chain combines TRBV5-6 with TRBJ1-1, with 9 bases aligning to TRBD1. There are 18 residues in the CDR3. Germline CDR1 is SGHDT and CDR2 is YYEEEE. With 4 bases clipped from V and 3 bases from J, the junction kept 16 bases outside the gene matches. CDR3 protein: CASSLPSGTGFLYTEAFF. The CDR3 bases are TGTGCCAGCAGCCTCCCGTCCGGGACAGGGTTTCTATACACTGAAGCTTTCTTT. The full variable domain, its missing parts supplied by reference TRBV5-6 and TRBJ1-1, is DAGVTQSPTHLIKTRGQQVTLRCSPKSGHDTVSWYQQALGQGPQFIFQYYEEEERQRGNFPDRFSGHQFPNYSSELNVNALLLGDSALYLCASSLPSGTGFLYTEAFFGQGTRLTVV.

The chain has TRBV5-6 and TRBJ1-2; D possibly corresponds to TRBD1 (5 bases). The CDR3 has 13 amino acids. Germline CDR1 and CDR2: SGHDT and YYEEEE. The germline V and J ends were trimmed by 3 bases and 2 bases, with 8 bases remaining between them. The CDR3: CASSSRGNYGYTF. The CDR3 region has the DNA TGTGCCAGCAGCTCTCGGGGGAACTATGGCTACACCTTC.

CDR3 nucleotides: TGTGCCAGCAGCCTCCGAACGGGGGATACGCAGTATTTT. It codes for CASSLRTGDTQYF. This rearrangement joins TRBV2 to TRBJ2-3; D may be TRBD2 (5 bases). Germline-derived CDR1 and CDR2 are SNHLY and FYNNEI. The CDR3 spans 13 residues. Trimming stripped 6 bases from V and 6 bases from J, with 13 bases between.

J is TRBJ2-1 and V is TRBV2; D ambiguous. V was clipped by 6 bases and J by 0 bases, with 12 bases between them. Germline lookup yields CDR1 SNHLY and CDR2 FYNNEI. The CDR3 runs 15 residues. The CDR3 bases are TGTGCCAGCAGATTGGAAGCGAGCTCCTACAATGAGCAGTTCTTC. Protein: CASRLEASSYNEQFF.

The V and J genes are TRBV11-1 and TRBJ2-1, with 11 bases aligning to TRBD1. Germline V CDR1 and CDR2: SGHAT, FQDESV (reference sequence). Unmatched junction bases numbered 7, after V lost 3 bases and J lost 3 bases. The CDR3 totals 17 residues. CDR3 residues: CASSFRPGQGGYNEQFF. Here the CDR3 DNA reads TGTGCCAGCAGCTTCCGCCCGGGACAGGGGGGCTACAATGAGCAGTTCTTC.

CDR3 amino acids: CASSPLGQGEGNSPLHF. As DNA, the CDR3 is TGTGCCAGCAGTCCCCTAGGACAGGGGGAGGGCAATTCACCCCTCCACTTT. J is TRBJ1-6 and V is TRBV28, with 10 bases identical to TRBD1. The CDR3 consists of 17 residues. Germline V CDR1 and CDR2: MDHEN, SYDVKM. Unmatched junction bases numbered 11, after V lost 5 bases and J lost 7 bases.

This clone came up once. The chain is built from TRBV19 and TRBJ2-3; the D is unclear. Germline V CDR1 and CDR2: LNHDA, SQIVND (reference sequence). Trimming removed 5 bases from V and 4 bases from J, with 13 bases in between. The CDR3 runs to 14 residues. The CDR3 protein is CASSGPMSADTQYF. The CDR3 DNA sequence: TGTGCCAGTAGTGGGCCTATGTCAGCAGATACGCAGTATTTT.

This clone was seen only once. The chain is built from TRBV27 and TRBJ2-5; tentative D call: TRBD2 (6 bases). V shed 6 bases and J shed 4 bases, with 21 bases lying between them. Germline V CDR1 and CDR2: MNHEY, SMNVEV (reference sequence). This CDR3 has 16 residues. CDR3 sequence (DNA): TGTGCCAGCAGACCACAGTACGGGGGACCAGGAGAGACCCAGTACTTC. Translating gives CASRPQYGGPGETQYF.

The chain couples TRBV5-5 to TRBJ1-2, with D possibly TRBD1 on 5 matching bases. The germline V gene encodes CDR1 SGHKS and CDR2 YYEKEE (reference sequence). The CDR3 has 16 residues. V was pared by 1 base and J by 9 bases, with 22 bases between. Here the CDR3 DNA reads TGTGCCAGCAGCTTGCTGTTCAGGGCCGCGAAGATACGCTACACCTTC. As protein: CASSLLFRAAKIRYTF.

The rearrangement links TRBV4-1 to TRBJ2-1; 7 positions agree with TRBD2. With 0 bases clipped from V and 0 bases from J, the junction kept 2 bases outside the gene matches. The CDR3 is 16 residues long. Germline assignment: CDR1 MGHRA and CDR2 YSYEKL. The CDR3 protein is CASSQDRTSSYNEQFF. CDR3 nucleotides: TGCGCCAGCAGCCAAGATAGGACTAGCTCCTACAATGAGCAGTTCTTC.

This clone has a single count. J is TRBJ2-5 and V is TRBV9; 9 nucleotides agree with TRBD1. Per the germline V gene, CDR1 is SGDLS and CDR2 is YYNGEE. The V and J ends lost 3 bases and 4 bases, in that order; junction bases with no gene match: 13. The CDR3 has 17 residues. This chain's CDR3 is CASSGPGQGSTGETQYF. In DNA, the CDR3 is TGTGCCAGCAGCGGCCCGGGACAGGGCTCAACGGGAGAGACCCAGTACTTC. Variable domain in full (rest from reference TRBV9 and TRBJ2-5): DSGVTQTPKHLITATGQRVTLRCSPRSGDLSVYWYQQSLDQGLQFLIQYYNGEERAKGNILERFSAQQFPDLHSELNLSSLELGDSALYFCASSGPGQGSTGETQYFGPGTRLLVL.

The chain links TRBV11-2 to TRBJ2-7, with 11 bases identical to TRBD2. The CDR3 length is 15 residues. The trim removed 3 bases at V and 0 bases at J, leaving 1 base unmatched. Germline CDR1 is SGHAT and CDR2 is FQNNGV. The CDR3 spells CASSFGTSGSYEQYF. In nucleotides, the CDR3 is TGTGCCAGCAGCTTCGGGACTAGCGGCTCCTACGAGCAGTACTTC.

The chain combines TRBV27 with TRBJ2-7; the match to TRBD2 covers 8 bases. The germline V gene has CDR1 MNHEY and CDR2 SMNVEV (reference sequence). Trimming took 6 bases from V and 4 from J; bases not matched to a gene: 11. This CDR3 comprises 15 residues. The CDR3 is CASRTGSSGTYEQYF. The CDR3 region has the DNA TGTGCCAGCAGGACTGGGAGTAGCGGGACTTACGAGCAGTACTTC.